Listed below are T cell receptor beta chains from one sample, sequenced in a study of T cell responses to AZD1222 COVID-19 vaccine. This table comes from immunoSEQ multiplex PCR, and its TCRdb copy is limited to in-frame clones, with some not included. The repertoire holds more than 150,000 clones, 87% seen once, with around 2.5% in the top ten. The source material was peripheral blood, sampled on day 0 of MenACWY control vaccination. All receptors come from an adult in good health. Each CDR3 is given with its conserved first and last residue. Fields, in order: clone size, V gene, J gene, D gene, CDR3 DNA, CDR3 protein. D genes are given only for firm matches. The size entry is marked missing in some rows and otherwise reads once, few, many or a size class.

-	TRBV2	TRBJ1-2	-	TGTGCCAGCAGTCTTCGCCAAAAAGAGGCCTACACCTTC	CASSLRQKEAYTF
-	TRBV30	TRBJ2-7	-	TGTGCCTGGAGTGTAACGGATAGCTCCTACGAGCAGTACTTC	CAWSVTDSSYEQYF
-	TRBV28	TRBJ2-3	-	TGTGCCAGTGCAAACCCTGGAGATACGCAGTATTTT	CASANPGDTQYF
-	TRBV4-2	TRBJ1-6	TRBD1	TGTGCCAGCAGCCAAGGACAGGGGTGGTCACCCCTCCACTTT	CASSQGQGWSPLHF
-	TRBV6-5	TRBJ1-4	-	TGTGCCAGCAGTAAGGGTCTGATGGTTAATGAAAAACTGTTTTTT	CASSKGLMVNEKLFF
-	TRBV5-5	TRBJ1-6	-	TGTGCCAGCAGCTTCACGACTATTTCACCCCTCCACTTT	CASSFTTISPLHF
-	TRBV19	TRBJ2-2	-	TGTGCCAGTGGTAGCGGTAACACCGGGGAGCTGTTTTTT	CASGSGNTGELFF
-	TRBV29-1	TRBJ2-1	TRBD1	TGCAGCGTTGAGGACAGGGGAGCCTACAATGAGCAGTTCTTC	CSVEDRGAYNEQFF
-	TRBV6-5	TRBJ1-2	TRBD1	TGTGCCAGCAGTTCCCTCCTGCACAGGGGAAGCTATGGCTACACCTTC	CASSSLLHRGSYGYTF
-	TRBV11-2	TRBJ2-5	-	TGTGCCAGCAGCACCCCGGGACCGATCCAAGAGACCCAGTACTTC	CASSTPGPIQETQYF
-	TRBV5-1	TRBJ2-7	TRBD2	TGCGCCAGCAGCTCCGGGACTAGCGGGGGCCTCTACGAGCAGTACTTC	CASSSGTSGGLYEQYF
-	TRBV24-1	TRBJ2-7	-	TGTGCCACCAGTGATCCGAGGGGACCGCCTAACGAGCAGTACTTC	CATSDPRGPPNEQYF
-	TRBV24-1	TRBJ2-1	-	TGTGCCACCAGTGATGCGGGACCGAACTCCTACAATGAGCAGTTCTTC	CATSDAGPNSYNEQFF
-	TRBV28	TRBJ1-2	-	TGTGCCAGCGGGCCTAACTATGGCTACACCTTC	CASGPNYGYTF
-	TRBV3-1/TRBV3-2	TRBJ1-4	TRBD1	TGTGCCAGCAGCCCCGGCCCGGGACAGAGTAACGAAAAACTGTTTTTT	CASSPGPGQSNEKLFF
once	TRBV6-6	TRBJ2-2	TRBD2	TGTGCCAGCAGTCCCCGGGTAGCGGGGACCGGGGAGCTGTTTTTT	CASSPRVAGTGELFF
-	TRBV5-4	TRBJ2-7	-	TGTGCCAGCAGCTTGGGCACCTACGAGCAGTACTTC	CASSLGTYEQYF
-	TRBV9	TRBJ2-4	-	TGTGCCAGCAGCGTAGATGGTGGGATAGGAAACATTCAGTACTTC	CASSVDGGIGNIQYF
-	TRBV2	TRBJ2-6	-	TGTGCCAGCAGTGAGCGGACCCAACCCTCTGGGGCCAACGTCCTGACTTTC	CASSERTQPSGANVLTF
-	TRBV9	TRBJ2-4	-	TGTGCCAGCAGCGCCCTCAAAAACATTCAGTACTTC	CASSALKNIQYF
-	TRBV5-1	TRBJ2-3	TRBD2	TGCGCCAGCAGCCGAGCGGGGGGTTCTTCGGATACGCAGTATTTT	CASSRAGGSSDTQYF
-	TRBV13	TRBJ1-6	-	TGTGCCAGCAGCTTAGGAGGGGGGCTTGACAACAATTCACCCCTCCACTTT	CASSLGGGLDNNSPLHF
-	TRBV19	TRBJ2-1	-	TGTGCCAGTACAGTGGACGAGAACTACAATGAGCAGTTCTTC	CASTVDENYNEQFF
-	TRBV2	TRBJ2-7	-	TGTGCCAGCAGTGGCGGCAGGGCCTACGAGCAGTACTTC	CASSGGRAYEQYF
-	TRBV6-5	TRBJ2-5	-	TGTGCCAGCAGTTACTCTACGGTTCCCCAAGAGACCCAGTACTTC	CASSYSTVPQETQYF
medium-sized	TRBV7-9	TRBJ1-4	-	TGTGCCAGCAGCTTAACACAACCCGGCGAAAAACTGTTTTTT	CASSLTQPGEKLFF
-	TRBV7-9	TRBJ1-1	-	TGTGCCAGCAGAGATAACACGAACACTGAAGCTTTCTTT	CASRDNTNTEAFF
-	TRBV28	TRBJ2-5	-	TGTGCCATCAGTACGGTTATGATCGAGACCCAGTACTTC	CAISTVMIETQYF
-	TRBV3-1/TRBV3-2	TRBJ2-2	-	TGTGCCAGCAGCCAAGGGCGGAACACCGGGGAGCTGTTTTTT	CASSQGRNTGELFF